The sequence of this T cell receptor (beta chain) was determined in a study of graft-versus-host responses after intestinal transplantation. Notes on this clone: Its antigen is still unknown.

Profiling relied on immunoSEQ multiplex PCR, and the TCRdb table lists in-frame clones only, not all of them. The sample records fewer than 150,000 clones, about 92% being singletons. Deletions cut 7 bases from V and 5 bases from J, with 15 bases between. The CDR3 has 13 residues. The V gene's germline CDR1 is SGHRS and CDR2 YFSETQ. The sequence came from a human donor who received an intestinal transplant. The rearrangement links TRBV5-1 to TRBJ2-5; no clear D gene. This sample comprised unstimulated CD4+ T cells sorted from spleen or lymph node cells, obtained before intestinal transplant. The CDR3 coding sequence is TGCGCCAGCCGGTCGGCGTTGAGGGAGACCCAGTACTTC. Translation gives CASRSALRETQYF.